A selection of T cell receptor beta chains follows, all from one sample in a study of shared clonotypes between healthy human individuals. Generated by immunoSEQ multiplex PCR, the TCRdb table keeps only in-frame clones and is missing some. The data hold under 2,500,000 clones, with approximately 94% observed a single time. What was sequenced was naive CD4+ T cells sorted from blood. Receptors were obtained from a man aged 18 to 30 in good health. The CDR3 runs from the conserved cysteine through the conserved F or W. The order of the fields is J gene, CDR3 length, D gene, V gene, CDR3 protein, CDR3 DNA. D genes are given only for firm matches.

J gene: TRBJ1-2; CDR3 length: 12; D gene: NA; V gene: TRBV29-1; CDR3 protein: CSVEIGGLSYTF; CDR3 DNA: TGCAGCGTTGAAATCGGGGGCCTCTCCTACACCTTC
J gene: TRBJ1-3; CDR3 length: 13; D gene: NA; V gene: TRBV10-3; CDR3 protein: CATREFAGNTIYF; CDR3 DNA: TGTGCCACCAGAGAGTTTGCTGGAAACACCATATATTTT
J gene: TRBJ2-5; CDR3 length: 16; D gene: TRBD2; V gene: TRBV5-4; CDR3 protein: CASSKPLAGVQETQYF; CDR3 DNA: TGTGCCAGCAGCAAACCCCTAGCGGGGGTGCAAGAGACCCAGTACTTC
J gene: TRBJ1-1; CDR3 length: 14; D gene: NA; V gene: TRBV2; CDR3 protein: CASSEAGLSTEAFF; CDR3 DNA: TGTGCCAGCAGTGAAGCAGGTCTTAGCACTGAAGCTTTCTTT
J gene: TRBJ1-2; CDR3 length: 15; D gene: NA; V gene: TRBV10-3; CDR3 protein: CAISESEGATYGYTF; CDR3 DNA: TGTGCCATCAGTGAGTCGGAGGGCGCGACGTATGGCTACACCTTC
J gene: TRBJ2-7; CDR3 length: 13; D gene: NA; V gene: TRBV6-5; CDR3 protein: CASSYGFTYEQYF; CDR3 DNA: TGTGCCAGCAGTTACGGGTTTACCTACGAGCAGTACTTC
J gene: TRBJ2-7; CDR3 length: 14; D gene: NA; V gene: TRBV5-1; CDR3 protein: CASSPTTGSYEQYF; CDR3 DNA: TGCGCCAGCAGCCCCACTACAGGGTCCTACGAGCAGTACTTC
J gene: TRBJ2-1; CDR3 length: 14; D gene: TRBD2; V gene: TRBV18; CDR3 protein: CASSPGRERHEQFF; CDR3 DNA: TGTGCCAGCTCACCGGGGCGGGAGAGGCATGAGCAGTTCTTC
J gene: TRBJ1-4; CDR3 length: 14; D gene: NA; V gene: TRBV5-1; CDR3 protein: CASSLGGVNEKLFF; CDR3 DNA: TGCGCCAGCAGCTTGGGCGGGGTTAATGAAAAACTGTTTTTT
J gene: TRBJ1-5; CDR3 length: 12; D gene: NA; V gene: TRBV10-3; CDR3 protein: CAISDTNQPQHF; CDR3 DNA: TGTGCCATCAGTGACACCAATCAGCCCCAGCATTTT